Reported below is one TCR beta chain. V lost 3 bases and J lost 3; bases outside the gene matches: 7. There are 15 residues in the CDR3. Per germline, CDR1 SGHVT and CDR2 SQSDAQ. TCRdb itself ran the PCR reads through MiXCR, one entry per CDR3 protein. The sample has approximately 19,000 distinct CDR3 sequences; roughly two fifths are singletons. The sample originates from a study of tumor-infiltrating lymphocytes in oesophageal squamous cell carcinoma. The genes are TRBV7-4 and TRBJ1-2, with 7 positions matching TRBD1. The TCR originated in a male donor with esophageal squamous cell carcinoma. The sequencing sample was made of normal esophageal tissue next to the tumor. DNA for the CDR3: TGTGCCAGCAGCTTCCGGGGTGGGACAGACTATGGCTACACCTTC. Its protein is CASSFRGGTDYGYTF.